The T cell receptor beta chain described here comes from a study of T-cell reconstitution after alpha-beta-depleted transplantation in children. Study-wide results and limits: T-cell numbers and diversity one year post-transplant derived largely from freshly generated T cells. Day-60 TCRbeta diversity that was high in some patients was derived from surviving recipient T cells and thymic progenitors. Approximately two months post-transplant, alpha-beta T cells reportedly originated from several hundred expanded graft clones.

During its preparation, the TCRbeta library received unique molecular identifiers. TCRdb ran MiXCR on the PCR reads and lists one entry per CDR3 protein. The table records 490,000 or so distinct CDR3 sequences, roughly a tenth of them present only once. This clonotype was detected only a few times. The antigen remains undetermined. Sequenced material: PBMCs, taken before TCRalphabeta/CD19-depleted stem cell transplant. The TCR sequence derives from a child between 2 and 9 years old with inherited bone marrow failure, due to receive a stem cell transplant.

The CDR3 sequence: CASSQQGAYEQYF. The CDR3 region has the DNA TGTGCCAGCAGTCAACAGGGGGCCTACGAGCAGTACTTC. The chain combines TRBV27 with TRBJ2-7; TRBD1 agrees at 8 bases. Per the germline V gene, CDR1 is MNHEY and CDR2 is SMNVEV (reference sequence). Trimming took 5 bases from V and 2 from J; bases not matched to a gene: 2. This CDR3 comprises 13 residues.